Presented here are 14 T cell receptor beta chains from one specimen sequenced in a study of Graves' ophthalmopathy and Graves' hyperthyroidism. Amplification of the TCR beta CDR3 regions used RNA transcripts (as template). The authors performed first-round RT-PCR with HTBI primers and then a second-round multiplex PCR. From the multiplex PCR reads, TCRdb called clonotypes with MiXCR, one entry per CDR3 protein. The sample lists 200,000 to 250,000 distinct CDR3 sequences, approximately 21% occurring once. Sequences were obtained from peripheral blood. Receptor source: a woman in her forties or fifties with Graves' ophthalmopathy.

About this clonotype itself: A read error may be the cause here, since a much bigger clone is one base away. This sequence joins TRBV6-1 and TRBJ2-7, with D perhaps matching TRBD2 (5 bases). Germline values: CDR1 MNHNS, CDR2 SASEGT. V shed 8 bases and J shed 6 bases, with 14 bases lying between them. The CDR3 is made up of 12 amino acids. The CDR3 region is CASDKLGSEQYF. The CDR3, as DNA: TGTGCCAGCGATAAACTAGGGAGCGAGCAGTACTTC.

This clonotype was counted at least ten times. The junction departs from the called germline gene at one end, perhaps through a read error. The chain combines TRBV6-1 with TRBJ1-5, with D possibly matching TRBD1 (5 bases). CDR3 length: 12 residues. CDR1 is MNHNS, CDR2 SASEGT, per germline. CDR3 residues: CASSEDGGVLSF. The CDR3 region has the DNA TGTGCCAGCAGTGAAGACGGAGGGGTCCTATCCTTT.

At least ten counts were recorded for this clonotype. This chain connects TRBV27 to TRBJ2-5; 7 bases are a match to TRBD2. Germline V gives CDR1 MNHEY, CDR2 SMNVEV (reference sequence). V trimming: 5 bases; J trimming: 5 bases; junction bases outside the gene matches: 11. The CDR3 extends over 15 amino acids. CDR3 region: CASSPAGRRTETQYF. CDR3 bases: TGTGCCAGCAGTCCCGCCGGGAGGAGAACTGAGACCCAGTACTTC.

This clonotype has just a few counts. The chain combines TRBV2 with TRBJ1-1, with D hard to call. In germline, CDR1 is SNHLY, CDR2 FYNNEI. Between the trimmed V and J ends, which lost 4 bases and 5 bases, there was a span of 8 bases. The CDR3 spans 12 residues. The CDR3 DNA follows: TGTGCCAGCAGTGCCACGGGGACTGAAGCTTTCTTT. Its protein is CASSATGTEAFF. Combining the CDR3 with reference TRBV2 and TRBJ1-1 gives the whole variable domain EPEVTQTPSHQVTQMGQEVILRCVPISNHLYFYWYRQILGQKVEFLVSFYNNEISEKSEIFDDQFSVERPDGSNFTLKIRSTKLEDSAMYFCASSATGTEAFFGQGTRLTVV.

At least ten counts were recorded for this clonotype. The junction departs from the called germline gene at one end, perhaps through a read error. The chain carries TRBV7-7 and TRBJ2-5, with TRBD1 matching over 10 bases. CDR1 is SSHAT, CDR2 FNYEAQ, per germline (reference sequence). CDR3 size: 17 residues. The CDR3 DNA is TGTGCTAGCAGCTTAGCACGCGGGACAGGGGTTGGGGAGACCCAGTACTTC. This sequence encodes CASSLARGTGVGETQYF.

At least ten counts were recorded for this clonotype. The V and J genes are TRBV6-5 and TRBJ2-7, with TRBD2 matching over 14 bases. The CDR3 loop spans 17 amino acids. Germline V gene data show CDR1 as MNHEY and CDR2 as SVGAGI. J gave up 6 bases and V 2 bases, and 9 bases lay outside the gene matches. The CDR3 sequence is CASSYVSGTSGRGEQYF. CDR3 DNA sequence: TGTGCCAGCAGTTACGTCTCAGGGACTAGCGGGAGAGGCGAGCAGTACTTC.

This chain uses TRBV11-2 with TRBJ2-5, with D possibly TRBD1 on 6 matching bases. The CDR3 extends over 13 amino acids. V was cut by 5 bases and J by 4 bases, with 11 bases left in between. CDR1 SGHAT and CDR2 FQNNGV come from the germline V gene. CDR3 nucleotides: TGTGCCAGCAGCACACAGGGATTAGAGACCCAGTACTTC. Translated: CASSTQGLETQYF.

This clonotype came up many times. The chain joins TRBV28 to TRBJ2-7; TRBD2 is a possible D gene (5 bases). Between the trimmed V and J ends, which lost 3 bases and 9 bases, there was a span of 12 bases. Germline-derived CDR1 and CDR2 are MDHEN and SYDVKM. This CDR3 comprises 12 residues. The CDR3 spells CASSLLGDGQYF. The CDR3 coding sequence is TGTGCCAGCAGTTTGCTCGGGGATGGGCAGTACTTC.

This clonotype occurred many times. V is TRBV10-3 and J is TRBJ1-2; TRBD1 aligns across 8 bases. The V gene end was trimmed by 3 bases and the J gene end by 3 bases; junction bases not matched to a gene: 9. Germline CDR1 and CDR2: ENHRY and SYGVKD. This CDR3 has 16 residues. CDR3 amino acids: CAISDRTGKSDYGYTF. Here the CDR3 DNA reads TGTGCCATCAGTGATCGGACAGGGAAGTCCGACTATGGCTACACCTTC.

The J gene is TRBJ2-5, the V gene TRBV2; TRBD2 matches 7 bases. V lost 7 bases, J lost 1 base, and 9 bases stayed unmatched. The CDR3 is made up of 15 amino acids. Germline assignment: CDR1 SNHLY and CDR2 FYNNEI. Here the CDR3 DNA reads TGTGCCAGCATGGTGGCGGGGGAGATCCAAGAGACCCAGTACTTC. This gives the protein CASMVAGEIQETQYF.

In this sample, this clonotype turned up many times. V gene TRBV7-8 combines with J gene TRBJ2-2, with 11 bases fitting TRBD1. J lost 6 bases, V lost 2 bases, and 5 bases had no gene match. The germline gives CDR1 SGHVS, CDR2 FQNEAQ. The CDR3 covers 16 residues. The CDR3 DNA reads TGTGCCAGCAGCTTAAGGGACAGGGGGGTACCCGGGGAGCTGTTTTTT. Its protein product is CASSLRDRGVPGELFF.

This clonotype has ten or more counts. The chain recombines TRBV11-2 with TRBJ2-5, with 7 positions matching TRBD2. Germline CDR1 reads SGHAT; CDR2 reads FQNNGV. V lost 5 bases, J lost 4 bases, and 10 bases stayed unmatched. The CDR3 totals 15 residues. DNA for the CDR3: TGTGCCAGCAGCAAACAGCGGGAAGGTGGAGAGACCCAGTACTTC. Protein sequence: CASSKQREGGETQYF.

In this sample, this clonotype turned up many times. The rearrangement uses TRBV28 and TRBJ2-7, with TRBD2 matching over 8 bases. V shed 4 bases, J shed 0 bases, and the junction held 5 bases outside the gene matches. This CDR3 is 15 amino acids long. Germline lookup yields CDR1 MDHEN and CDR2 SYDVKM. The CDR3 DNA follows: TGTGCCAGCAGTTCCTTAGCGGGAATCTCCTACGAGCAGTACTTC. Its translation is CASSSLAGISYEQYF.

This clonotype was seen at least ten times. This rearrangement joins TRBV6-1 to TRBJ1-5; 7 positions match TRBD1. J lost 4 bases, V lost 6 bases, and 6 bases had no gene match. Germline CDR1 reads MNHNS; CDR2 reads SASEGT. This CDR3 contains 14 residues. The CDR3 DNA reads TGTGCCAGCAGGACAGGGTTTAGGAATCAGCCCCAGCATTTT. It yields the protein CASRTGFRNQPQHF.